The 16 T cell receptor beta chains listed next were all sequenced from one sample in a study of Graves' ophthalmopathy and Graves' hyperthyroidism (dated by TCRdb to between 2018 and 2020). Sequencing instrument: Illumina HiSeq 2000. For repertoire sequencing, TCR beta CDR3 regions were amplified from RNA transcripts. A first-round RT-PCR used HTBI primers with the Qiagen OneStep RT-PCR kit, followed by a second-round multiplex PCR, size selection and purification. In-frame beta chains were kept once TCRdb had trimmed the public reads at Q25 with fastp and called clones with MiXCR. CDR3 protein sequences are deduplicated, and each keeps its most common genes and DNA. This sample has about 740,000 distinct CDR3 sequences in its table, and approximately 40% of those were observed once. 40% to 45% of the sample comes from the top ten. Sequences were obtained from peripheral blood. Receptors originate from an adult man with Graves' ophthalmopathy.

This clonotype has a handful of counts. The chain couples TRBV7-9 to TRBJ2-5; TRBD2 aligns across 13 bases. The CDR3 contains 13 residues. Germline assignment: CDR1 SEHNR and CDR2 FQNEAQ (reference sequence). The V segment lost 5 bases and the J segment 9 bases; nucleotides outside the gene matches: 3. The CDR3 reads CASSVLAGGSQYF. The CDR3 nucleotides are TGTGCCAGCAGCGTACTAGCGGGGGGGTCCCAGTACTTC. Full variable domain (rest looked up from reference TRBV7-9 and TRBJ2-5): DTGVSQNPRHKITKRGQNVTFRCDPISEHNRLYWYRQTLGQGPEFLTYFQNEAQLEKSRLLSDRFSAERPKGSFSTLEIQRTEQGDSAMYLCASSVLAGGSQYFGPGTRLLVL.

The V gene is TRBV7-6, the J gene TRBJ1-1; the match to TRBD1 covers 10 bases. Germline V lookup: CDR1 SGHVS, CDR2 FNYEAQ. With 5 bases clipped from V and 6 bases from J, the junction kept 6 bases outside the gene matches. The CDR3 length is 14 residues. The CDR3 protein is CASSPDRGGAEAFF. CDR3 bases: TGTGCCAGCAGCCCGGACAGGGGGGGAGCTGAAGCTTTCTTT.

The genes are TRBV14 and TRBJ2-5; TRBD2 matches at 10 bases. The V gene end was trimmed by 2 bases and the J gene end by 2 bases; junction bases not matched to a gene: 14. The CDR3 totals 19 residues. Germline V gene sequence: CDR1 SGHDN, CDR2 FVKESK. The CDR3 loop is CASSQYSGRTLRDQETQYF. In DNA, the CDR3 is TGTGCCAGCAGCCAATATAGCGGGAGGACCCTAAGAGATCAAGAGACCCAGTACTTC.

This chain uses TRBV19 with TRBJ1-5; 7 nucleotides line up with TRBD1. Trimming at V came to 6 bases and at J to 3 bases, leaving 8 bases not matched to a gene. The CDR3 extends over 15 amino acids. From germline, CDR1 is LNHDA and CDR2 SQIVND (reference sequence). The CDR3 reads CASSWDSADNQPQHF. The DNA for the CDR3 is TGTGCCAGTAGCTGGGACAGCGCCGACAATCAGCCCCAGCATTTT. Complete variable domain (other parts from reference TRBV19 and TRBJ1-5): DGGITQSPKYLFRKEGQNVTLSCEQNLNHDAMYWYRQDPGQGLRLIYYSQIVNDFQKGDIAEGYSVSREKKESFPLTVTSAQKNPTAFYLCASSWDSADNQPQHFGDGTRLSIL.

This sequence joins TRBV7-9 and TRBJ1-1; 7 bases are shared with TRBD1. V trimming: 3 bases; J trimming: 0 bases; junction bases outside the gene matches: 4. This CDR3 is 15 amino acids long. Germline loops: CDR1 SEHNR, CDR2 FQNEAQ (reference sequence). The CDR3 sequence is CASSLPGGLNTEAFF. The DNA for the CDR3 is TGTGCCAGCAGCTTGCCAGGGGGGCTGAACACTGAAGCTTTCTTT.

This chain joins TRBV25-1 and TRBJ1-5; D remains unclear. The CDR3 loop spans 18 amino acids. Germline V gives CDR1 MGHDK, CDR2 SYGVNS. Trimming cost V 1 base and J 0 bases, with 16 bases left between them. The CDR3 DNA is TGTGCCAGCAGTGAATTGGCGGTAGAAGATTATAGCAATCAGCCCCAGCATTTT. Translation gives CASSELAVEDYSNQPQHF. Full variable domain (missing parts from reference TRBV25-1 and TRBJ1-5): EADIYQTPRYLVIGTGKKITLECSQTMGHDKMYWYQQDPGMELHLIHYSYGVNSTEKGDLSSESTVSRIRTEHFPLTLESARPSHTSQYLCASSELAVEDYSNQPQHFGDGTRLSIL.

On this clonotype itself: With a much larger clone just one base away, this may be a read error. The genes are TRBV2 and TRBJ1-1; D is undetermined. The CDR3 has 14 residues. CDR1 is SNHLY and CDR2 is FYNNEI in the germline V gene. The ends were cut back, 6 bases at V and 1 base at J, with 12 bases in the middle. CDR3 amino acids: CASRWTPQNTEAFF. The CDR3 DNA is TGTGCCAGCAGATGGACTCCTCAGAACACTGAAGCTTTCTTT.

The gene calls are TRBV29-1 and TRBJ2-7; D is possibly TRBD1 or TRBD2 (5 bases each). From germline, CDR1 is SQVTM and CDR2 ANQGSEA. CDR3 length: 17 residues. CDR3 DNA sequence: TGCAGTGCTAGAGATCTCAAGCGGCCCCACCCACAGGCCGAGCAGTACTTC. It translates to CSARDLKRPHPQAEQYF.

This clonotype was detected once. The CDR3 DNA sequence: TGTGCCAGCAGTTTAGAATTGACTAGCGGGGGGGCCTACGAGCAGTACTTC. Translated: CASSLELTSGGAYEQYF. The rearrangement links TRBV12-3 or TRBV12-4 to TRBJ2-7; 14 nucleotides line up with TRBD2. The CDR3 is 17 amino acids. Losses at the gene ends were 1 base for V and 2 bases for J; bases not matched to a gene: 4.

The chain uses TRBV7-9 and TRBJ1-6; D is perhaps TRBD1 (5 bases). V was trimmed by 1 base and J by 5 bases, leaving 12 bases between them. Germline-derived CDR1 and CDR2 are SEHNR and FQNEAQ (reference sequence). The CDR3 sequence is 16 residues long. CDR3 residues: CASSLDGAGDNSPLHF. Here the CDR3 DNA reads TGTGCCAGCAGCTTAGACGGAGCGGGGGATAATTCACCCCTCCACTTT.

The J gene is TRBJ2-7, the V gene TRBV25-1; D is unresolved. V dropped 1 base and J dropped 6 bases, with 16 bases sitting between them. This CDR3 has 15 amino acids. Germline CDR1 reads MGHDK; CDR2 reads SYGVNS. CDR3 residues: CASSEWLGALSEQYF. The CDR3 region has the DNA TGTGCCAGCAGTGAATGGTTGGGCGCGTTGAGCGAGCAGTACTTC.

This clonotype was seen only a few times. The chain links TRBV6-9 to TRBJ2-7, with D possibly TRBD2 on 6 matching bases. The CDR3 length is 15 residues. Per germline, CDR1 MNHGY and CDR2 SVAAGI. Trimming took off 6 bases at V and 1 base at J, with 16 bases between the two ends. CDR3 sequence: CASRPTRVSSYEQYF. As DNA, the CDR3 is TGTGCCAGCAGGCCGACTAGAGTATCGTCCTACGAGCAGTACTTC.

This clonotype came up a few times. The genes are TRBV30 and TRBJ1-4; possibly TRBD1 for D (5 bases). CDR3 size: 12 residues. V was pared by 3 bases and J by 12 bases, with 14 bases between. Germline lookup yields CDR1 GTSNPN and CDR2 SVGIG (reference sequence). CDR3 protein: CAWRHGTLQLFF. In DNA, the CDR3 is TGTGCCTGGAGACATGGGACCCTTCAACTGTTTTTT. Looking up the rest from reference TRBV30 and TRBJ1-4 gives the full variable domain: SQTIHQWPATLVQPVGSPLSLECTVEGTSNPNLYWYRQAAGRGLQLLFYSVGIGQISSEVPQNLSASRPQDRQFILSSKKLLLSDSGFYLCAWRHGTLQLFFGSGTQLSVL.

As to this clonotype: A much more abundant neighbour one base away suggests this may be a read error. V gene TRBV10-2 combines with J gene TRBJ1-2, with D tentatively TRBD1 (6 bases). CDR1 is WSHSY, CDR2 SAAADI, per germline. This CDR3 has 16 amino acids. Trimming shortened V by 0 bases and J by 4 bases, and 15 bases separated the two germline ends. CDR3 sequence (DNA): TGCGCCAGCAGTGAGTCGGGGGGCAGGATAACCTATGGCTACACCTTC. It translates to CASSESGGRITYGYTF.

This clonotype showed up just once. The rearrangement links TRBV12-3 or TRBV12-4 to TRBJ1-5, with 7 bases aligning to TRBD1. V gave up 9 bases and J gave up 2 bases; unmatched junction bases: 16. The CDR3 loop spans 17 amino acids. CDR3 DNA sequence: TGTGCCAGTCAAGTCGGGGTGACAGGGTCAGGCAATCAGCCCCAGCATTTT. Translating gives CASQVGVTGSGNQPQHF.

The chain couples TRBV11-2 to TRBJ2-7; 12 bases are a match to TRBD2. With V trimmed by 1 base and J by 0 bases, 4 bases remained unmatched. Per the germline V gene, CDR1 is SGHAT and CDR2 is FQNNGV. The CDR3 spans 17 residues. The CDR3 protein is CASSLARTSGTSYEQYF. CDR3 nucleotides: TGTGCCAGCAGCTTAGCCCGGACTAGCGGGACCTCCTACGAGCAGTACTTC.